The 25 T cell receptor beta chains listed next were all sequenced from one sample in a study of blood T cell repertoires in COVID-19. Sequenced by immunoSEQ multiplex PCR; TCRdb stores in-frame clones only, minus some. The sample shows 140,000 or so clones, approximately 88% of them seen only once. Material: peripheral blood. The source of these receptors is a woman aged 50 to 60 with acute or convalescent COVID-19.

The chain uses TRBV23-1 and TRBJ1-2; 8 nucleotides agree with TRBD1. TRBV23-1 is given ORF status, its function remaining uncertain. The CDR3 sequence is 16 residues long. The V segment lost 3 bases and the J segment 8 bases; nucleotides outside the gene matches: 14. CDR3 coding DNA: TGCGCCAGCAGTCAGCGGACAGGGCGGGGGAAAGGGGGCTACACCTTC. Protein: CASSQRTGRGKGGYTF.

This chain uses TRBV6-5 with TRBJ2-7; TRBD1 aligns across 8 bases. The CDR3 totals 13 residues. V dropped 6 bases and J dropped 2; count of bases not matched to a gene: 3. Germline CDR1 MNHEY, CDR2 SVGAGI. As DNA, the CDR3 is TGTGCCAGCAGGAGGGACAGGCCCTACGAGCAGTACTTC. Amino acids: CASRRDRPYEQYF.

The rearrangement links TRBV10-1 to TRBJ2-3; 13 nucleotides match TRBD2. The V segment lost 6 bases and the J segment 1 base; nucleotides outside the gene matches: 4. Germline loops: CDR1 WNHNN, CDR2 SYGVQD (reference sequence). The CDR3 extends over 16 amino acids. CDR3 sequence: CASSPGLAGGTDTQYF. The CDR3, as DNA: TGCGCCAGCAGCCCCGGACTAGCGGGGGGCACAGATACGCAGTATTTT.

The chain employs TRBV2 and TRBJ1-2; TRBD1 matches 10 bases. From germline, CDR1 is SNHLY and CDR2 FYNNEI. J was trimmed by 7 bases and V by 5 bases; bases with no gene match: 7. CDR3 length: 14 residues. This CDR3 is CASSTGTGATGYTF. CDR3 nucleotides: TGTGCCAGCAGTACCGGGACAGGGGCGACTGGCTACACCTTC.

The chain combines TRBV11-3 with TRBJ1-3; a possible D gene is TRBD1 (6 bases). The CDR3 runs to 14 residues. Trimming took off 8 bases at V and 3 bases at J, with 14 bases between the two ends. Germline CDR1 reads SGHNT; CDR2 reads YENEEA. Here the CDR3 DNA reads TGTGCCAGCGCACCCGGGACAAATGGAAACACCATATATTTT. It specifies CASAPGTNGNTIYF.

The rearrangement links TRBV3-1 (or the pseudogene TRBV3-2) to TRBJ1-4; D call uncertain. The CDR3 runs 15 residues. Germline loops: CDR1 LGHDT, CDR2 YNNKEL (reference sequence). V shed 1 base and J shed 2 bases, with 8 bases lying between them. This chain's CDR3 is CASSQVRSTNEKLFF. CDR3 sequence (DNA): TGTGCCAGCAGCCAAGTACGGTCGACTAATGAAAAACTGTTTTTT.

The V and J genes are TRBV6-1 and TRBJ1-5, with no clear D. The length of the CDR3 is 12 residues. Germline CDR1 is MNHNS and CDR2 is SASEGT. Between the trimmed V and J ends, which lost 3 bases and 8 bases, there was a span of 8 bases. CDR3 DNA sequence: TGTGCCAGCAGTGAGTTCCAAAAGCCCCAGCATTTT. Translated, it gives CASSEFQKPQHF.

The rearrangement joins TRBV18 to TRBJ2-7; 10 bases line up with TRBD2. Trimming took 2 bases from V and 8 from J; bases not matched to a gene: 9. CDR3 size: 15 residues. Germline assignment: CDR1 KGHSH and CDR2 LQKENI. Here the CDR3 DNA reads TGTGCCAGCTCACCAGAGGGGACTAGCGATCCCAAGCAGTACTTC. Residues: CASSPEGTSDPKQYF. The entire variable domain, with the rest obtained from reference TRBV18 and TRBJ2-7, is as follows: NAGVMQNPRHLVRRRGQEARLRCSPMKGHSHVYWYRQLPEEGLKFMVYLQKENIIDESGMPKERFSAEFPKEGPSILRIQQVVRGDSAAYFCASSPEGTSDPKQYFGPGTRLTVT.

The genes are TRBV4-1 and TRBJ1-2; 7 bases map to TRBD1. Germline-derived CDR1 and CDR2 are MGHRA and YSYEKL. V dropped 8 bases and J dropped 0; count of bases not matched to a gene: 0. CDR3 length: 12 residues. CDR3 amino acids: CASGQANYGYTF. The CDR3, as DNA: TGCGCCAGCGGACAGGCTAACTATGGCTACACCTTC.

The chain uses TRBV10-1 and TRBJ1-2; no firm D call. Per the germline V gene, CDR1 is WNHNN and CDR2 is SYGVQD (reference sequence). V lost 4 bases, J lost 2 bases, and 8 bases lay in between. This CDR3 has 13 residues. CDR3 sequence reads: CASSGTSNYGYTF. CDR3 in DNA: TGCGCCAGCAGTGGGACTTCCAACTATGGCTACACCTTC.

This clone was seen once. The gene calls are TRBV9 and TRBJ1-2; D is undetermined. Trimming took off 2 bases at V and 0 bases at J, with 11 bases between the two ends. The length of the CDR3 is 15 residues. Germline assignment: CDR1 SGDLS and CDR2 YYNGEE. The chain's CDR3 is CASSVGGMTNYGYTF. The CDR3 bases are TGTGCCAGCAGCGTGGGAGGGATGACTAACTATGGCTACACCTTC.

V usage is TRBV5-4 and J usage is TRBJ2-1; a possible D gene is TRBD2 (6 bases). Germline CDR1 and CDR2: SGHNT and YYREEE (reference sequence). This CDR3 comprises 11 residues. V was pared by 4 bases and J by 9 bases, with 8 bases between. CDR3 residues: CASSASVEQFF. DNA of the CDR3: TGTGCCAGCAGCGCTAGCGTTGAGCAGTTCTTC.

The V call is TRBV7-2, the J call TRBJ2-3; a possible D gene is TRBD2 (6 bases). This CDR3 is 15 amino acids long. V was trimmed by 3 bases and J by 4 bases, leaving 14 bases between them. The germline V gene has CDR1 SGHTA and CDR2 FQGNSA. CDR3: CASSFGLTRPDTQYF. The DNA for the CDR3 is TGTGCCAGCAGCTTTGGACTAACTCGGCCAGATACGCAGTATTTT. The full variable domain, completed using reference TRBV7-2 and TRBJ2-3, is GAGVSQSPSNKVTEKGKDVELRCDPISGHTALYWYRQSLGQGLEFLIYFQGNSAPDKSGLPSDRFSAERTGGSVSTLTIQRTQQEDSAVYLCASSFGLTRPDTQYFGPGTRLTVL.

The chain has TRBV25-1 and TRBJ2-2; TRBD1 matches at 8 bases. This CDR3 is 17 amino acids long. The germline CDR1 and CDR2 sequences are MGHDK and SYGVNS. V gave up 3 bases and J gave up 7 bases; unmatched junction bases: 13. This CDR3 is CASSDPNRQGLGGELFF. In nucleotides, the CDR3 is TGTGCCAGCAGTGACCCCAACCGACAGGGGTTGGGCGGGGAGCTGTTTTTT. Based on the CDR3 plus reference TRBV25-1 and TRBJ2-2, the full variable domain is EADIYQTPRYLVIGTGKKITLECSQTMGHDKMYWYQQDPGMELHLIHYSYGVNSTEKGDLSSESTVSRIRTEHFPLTLESARPSHTSQYLCASSDPNRQGLGGELFFGEGSRLTVL.

This clone has just one count. This chain joins TRBV7-9 and TRBJ1-3; possible D gene TRBD1, 6 bases. The germline V and J ends were trimmed by 5 bases and 7 bases, with 12 bases remaining between them. This CDR3 comprises 13 residues. Per germline, CDR1 SEHNR and CDR2 FQNEAQ (reference sequence). In DNA form, the CDR3 reads TGTGCCAGCAGCCTGGGACAACGGAACACCATATATTTT. Residues: CASSLGQRNTIYF.

The rearrangement uses TRBV11-2 and TRBJ2-7, with TRBD1 matching over 9 bases. With 1 base clipped from V and 2 bases from J, the junction kept 6 bases outside the gene matches. The germline gives CDR1 SGHAT, CDR2 FQNNGV. The CDR3 spans 16 residues. CDR3 sequence reads: CASSLGRRQGAYEQYF. DNA for the CDR3: TGTGCCAGCAGCTTAGGCCGACGACAGGGGGCCTACGAGCAGTACTTC.

V gene TRBV5-1 combines with J gene TRBJ1-1; 7 bases line up with TRBD1. This CDR3 has 15 residues. CDR1 is SGHRS and CDR2 is YFSETQ in the germline V gene. J lost 3 bases, V lost 3 bases, and 8 bases had no gene match. This CDR3 reads CASSWDSRRDTEAFF. CDR3 nucleotide sequence: TGCGCCAGCAGCTGGGACAGCCGGCGGGACACTGAAGCTTTCTTT.

The rearrangement joins TRBV20-1 to TRBJ1-5; no clear D. The germline gives CDR1 DFQATT, CDR2 SNEGSKA (reference sequence). The ends were cut back, 3 bases at V and 4 bases at J, with 19 bases in the middle. This CDR3 has 16 amino acids. The CDR3 bases are TGCAGTGCTAGTTCGGAGGGTGCACCGAGAAATCAGCCCCAGCATTTT. Protein product: CSASSEGAPRNQPQHF.

V usage is TRBV27 and J usage is TRBJ1-5; 7 positions match TRBD1. The CDR3 has 15 amino acids. Germline-derived CDR1 and CDR2 are MNHEY and SMNVEV (reference sequence). With V trimmed by 6 bases and J by 3 bases, 8 bases remained unmatched. The CDR3, as DNA: TGTGCCAGCAGGGGCCAGGGGGTGTCCAATCAGCCCCAGCATTTT. It yields the protein CASRGQGVSNQPQHF.

V usage is TRBV11-2 and J usage is TRBJ2-1; D is unresolved. Germline V gene sequence: CDR1 SGHAT, CDR2 FQNNGV. The CDR3 totals 11 residues. Trimming removed 5 bases at V and 7 bases at J, with 6 bases between. The CDR3 DNA is TGTGCCAGCAGCCCCTTTAATGAGCAGTTCTTC. It yields the protein CASSPFNEQFF.

In nucleotides, the CDR3 is TGCGCCAGCAGGCCCGGGACAGGGGGTTTTCAGCCCCAGCATTTT. It codes for CASRPGTGGFQPQHF. The J gene is TRBJ1-5, the V gene TRBV5-1; TRBD1 agrees at 11 bases. Germline values: CDR1 SGHRS, CDR2 YFSETQ. This CDR3 is built from 15 residues. V trimming: 5 bases; J trimming: 6 bases; junction bases outside the gene matches: 7.

The chain recombines TRBV7-9 with TRBJ2-3; D uncertain. CDR3 length: 11 amino acids. V lost 5 bases, J lost 9 bases, and 9 bases lay in between. Germline loops: CDR1 SEHNR, CDR2 FQNEAQ (reference sequence). The CDR3 here is CASSLQITQYF. CDR3 sequence (DNA): TGTGCCAGCAGCCTACAGATAACGCAGTATTTT.

The V call is TRBV7-6, the J call TRBJ1-5; D is perhaps TRBD1 (5 bases). CDR1 SGHVS and CDR2 FNYEAQ come from the germline V gene. Trimming took 5 bases from V and 0 from J, leaving 8 bases between them. The CDR3 is made up of 14 amino acids. The CDR3 protein is CASSAGYSNQPQHF. The CDR3, as DNA: TGTGCCAGCAGCGCAGGGTATAGCAATCAGCCCCAGCATTTT.

This clone has only one observation. V gene TRBV19 combines with J gene TRBJ1-5; D call uncertain. V lost 5 bases, J lost 0 bases, and 11 bases lay in between. Germline assignment: CDR1 LNHDA and CDR2 SQIVND (reference sequence). The CDR3 spans 15 residues. Written as DNA, the CDR3 is TGTGCCAGTAGTGACACCGGGGATAGCAATCAGCCCCAGCATTTT. Its translation is CASSDTGDSNQPQHF.

The chain couples TRBV9 to TRBJ2-1; 7 bases map to TRBD2. The germline V gene encodes CDR1 SGDLS and CDR2 YYNGEE. J gave up 3 bases and V 3 bases, and 9 bases lay outside the gene matches. The CDR3 extends over 16 amino acids. This CDR3 reads CASSGRAGVGYNEQFF. As DNA, the CDR3 is TGTGCCAGCAGCGGCCGTGCGGGGGTAGGCTACAATGAGCAGTTCTTC.